What follows are 28 T cell receptor beta chains derived from one specimen sequenced in a study of T-cell memory formation after mild COVID-19. Each CDR3 protein gets one entry after TCRdb re-called the 5' RACE reads with MiXCR. The sample lists over 150,000 distinct CDR3 sequences; approximately 12% were seen once. The sequenced sample was PBMCs or a T cell subset sorted from them (not recorded which). Source of these receptors: a man between 18 and 35 years old who had mild COVID-19 (a few samples of this study predate the infection). Cell type and time point are not known.

This chain uses TRBV12-5 with TRBJ2-5; 9 bases agree with TRBD1. The germline V gene encodes CDR1 LGHNT and CDR2 FRNRAP. J gave up 4 bases and V 0 bases, and 6 bases lay outside the gene matches. CDR3 length: 16 residues. In DNA, the CDR3 is TGTGCTAGTGGTTTGGTACTCGACAGGGGGATAGAGACCCAGTACTTC. Protein sequence: CASGLVLDRGIETQYF.

J is TRBJ1-2 and V is TRBV18, with unresolved D. CDR3 length: 14 amino acids. Trimming stripped 3 bases from V and 8 bases from J, with 16 bases between. CDR1 and CDR2 (germline): KGHSH, LQKENI. Written as DNA, the CDR3 is TGTGCCAGCTCACCGCCGGACCTTATAGGAGGCTACACCTTC. Protein sequence: CASSPPDLIGGYTF.

This sequence joins TRBV9 and TRBJ2-4; 7 nucleotides line up with TRBD2. The CDR3 consists of 14 residues. Trimming took 4 bases from V and 3 from J; bases not matched to a gene: 4. CDR1 SGDLS and CDR2 YYNGEE come from the germline V gene. CDR3 sequence reads: CASSPPGGKNIQYF. CDR3 sequence (DNA): TGTGCCAGCAGCCCTCCGGGGGGCAAAAACATTCAGTACTTC.

Many counts were recorded for this clonotype. The rearrangement joins TRBV5-1 to TRBJ2-1, with 9 bases aligning to TRBD1. The CDR3 spans 14 residues. CDR1 is SGHRS, CDR2 YFSETQ, per germline. V shed 4 bases, J shed 6 bases, and the junction held 5 bases outside the gene matches. The CDR3: CASSRDRALNEQFF. The CDR3 bases are TGCGCCAGCAGCCGGGACAGGGCCCTCAATGAGCAGTTCTTC.

The chain couples TRBV7-2 to TRBJ1-2; no firm D call. V was clipped by 1 base and J by 8 bases, with 11 bases between them. CDR1 is SGHTA, CDR2 FQGNSA, per germline. The CDR3 runs to 13 residues. The CDR3 region is CASSLENMLGYTF. Here the CDR3 DNA reads TGTGCCAGCAGCTTAGAGAATATGCTCGGCTACACCTTC.

This clonotype has only one observation. CDR3 loop: CSAREGQAILYGYTF. The CDR3 DNA follows: TGCAGTGCTAGAGAGGGACAGGCTATCCTCTATGGCTACACCTTC. The chain uses TRBV20-1 and TRBJ1-2; TRBD1 aligns across 8 bases. The CDR3 length is 15 residues. V was pared by 0 bases and J by 4 bases, with 7 bases of the junction left unmatched. Looked up from germline, CDR1 is DFQATT and CDR2 is SNEGSKA (reference sequence).

CDR3 region: CASTALAGGTDTQYF. The CDR3 DNA reads TGTGCCAGCACCGCTCTAGCGGGGGGCACAGATACGCAGTATTTT. The chain carries TRBV28 and TRBJ2-3; 10 bases line up with TRBD2. Germline CDR1 is MDHEN and CDR2 is SYDVKM. The CDR3 extends over 15 amino acids. Trimming removed 7 bases from V and 1 base from J; junction bases left unmatched: 5.

Here the CDR3 DNA reads TGTGCCAGCAGCCTTTCGGGGGTCTACTATGGCTACACCTTC. Translation: CASSLSGVYYGYTF. The chain combines TRBV12-3 or TRBV12-4 with TRBJ1-2; TRBD1 might be the D (5 bases). The CDR3 has 14 amino acids. The V end was cut by 6 bases, the J end by 3 bases, with 14 bases between.

This rearrangement joins TRBV6-5 to TRBJ2-3; possible D gene TRBD2, 7 bases. Germline V gene sequence: CDR1 MNHEY, CDR2 SVGAGI. V was trimmed by 4 bases and J by 1 base, leaving 9 bases between them. This CDR3 spans 14 amino acids. CDR3 sequence reads: CASSWRGRTDTQYF. The DNA for the CDR3 is TGTGCCAGCAGTTGGCGGGGGCGCACAGATACGCAGTATTTT.

This clonotype was counted between two and nine times. The J gene is TRBJ1-1, the V gene TRBV12-3 or TRBV12-4; D is uncertain. V lost 1 base to trimming and J lost 1 base, with 7 bases between them. There are 14 residues in the CDR3. CDR3 bases: TGTGCCAGCAGTTTAGGTCTCCAGAACACTGAAGCTTTCTTT. Translation gives CASSLGLQNTEAFF.

The chain uses TRBV6-5 and TRBJ1-5; D ambiguous. This CDR3 region has 17 residues. V gave up 0 bases and J gave up 2 bases, with 14 bases separating them. From germline, CDR1 is MNHEY and CDR2 SVGAGI. As DNA, the CDR3 is TGTGCCAGCAGTTACTCGAAGAGCCTACAAGGCAATCAGCCCCAGCATTTT. Protein product: CASSYSKSLQGNQPQHF.

The V call is TRBV5-1, the J call TRBJ1-1; 7 positions match TRBD1. The CDR3 extends over 12 amino acids. The germline V gene encodes CDR1 SGHRS and CDR2 YFSETQ. V lost 4 bases and J lost 4; bases outside the gene matches: 1. CDR3: CASSPGGTEAFF. DNA of the CDR3: TGCGCCAGCAGCCCAGGGGGCACTGAAGCTTTCTTT.

This clonotype was detected ten times or more. V usage is TRBV13 and J usage is TRBJ2-3; D tentatively fits TRBD1 or TRBD2 (6 bases each). The CDR3 extends over 14 amino acids. The V end was cut by 5 bases, the J end by 6 bases, with 15 bases between. CDR1 is PRHDT and CDR2 is FYEKMQ in the germline V gene (reference sequence). The CDR3 is CASSPGGGSDTQYF. The CDR3 DNA follows: TGTGCCAGCAGCCCCGGAGGGGGGTCCGATACGCAGTATTTT.

This clonotype was seen a few times. This chain uses TRBV4-2 with TRBJ2-7; D is possibly TRBD2 (5 bases). Deletions cut 0 bases from V and 6 bases from J, with 12 bases between. CDR3 length: 14 amino acids. Germline CDR1 is LGHNA and CDR2 is YNFKEQ. CDR3 sequence reads: CASSQDAGGSEQYF. In DNA, the CDR3 is TGTGCCAGCAGCCAAGACGCGGGTGGGAGCGAGCAGTACTTC.

This clonotype showed up just a few times. This chain joins TRBV7-2 and TRBJ1-5; D is undetermined. Trimming stripped 2 bases from V and 7 bases from J, with 12 bases between. The CDR3 consists of 14 residues. Germline CDR1 is SGHTA and CDR2 is FQGNSA. The DNA for the CDR3 is TGTGCCAGCAGCTTAATGGGAATTGAACAGCCCCAGCATTTT. Its protein is CASSLMGIEQPQHF.

This clonotype was picked up a small number of times. The V and J genes are TRBV3-1 and TRBJ2-5; perhaps TRBD1 as D (6 bases). This CDR3 contains 16 residues. Germline values: CDR1 LGHDT, CDR2 YNNKEL (reference sequence). The V and J ends lost 4 bases and 4 bases respectively, with 19 bases between them. In nucleotides, the CDR3 is TGTGCCAGCAGCCTCCCGGGACACCCCGCAGGAGAGACCCAGTACTTC. It encodes CASSLPGHPAGETQYF.

This clonotype was detected only a few times. The CDR3 DNA sequence: TGTGCCAGCAGTTTCGGACTTGGAGGGGTGGGAGAGACCCAGTACTTC. Protein sequence: CASSFGLGGVGETQYF. This rearrangement joins TRBV12-3 or TRBV12-4 to TRBJ2-5; D possibly corresponds to TRBD2 (6 bases). The V and J ends lost 3 bases and 4 bases respectively, with 18 bases between them. CDR3 length: 16 amino acids.

In its sample, this clonotype was seen a few times. V usage is TRBV5-1 and J usage is TRBJ2-5; D might be TRBD2 (6 bases). The germline V and J ends were trimmed by 7 bases and 5 bases, with 18 bases remaining between them. Germline CDR1 SGHRS, CDR2 YFSETQ. This CDR3 has 14 amino acids. In DNA, the CDR3 is TGCGCCAGCGCCCTTGGGGGGATGAGGGAGACCCAGTACTTC. Encoded protein: CASALGGMRETQYF.

This clonotype was seen more than once but under ten times. The rearrangement joins TRBV5-1 to TRBJ1-5; D unclear. Germline V gene lookup returns CDR1 SGHRS and CDR2 YFSETQ. The CDR3 is made up of 13 amino acids. V lost 5 bases to trimming and J lost 0 bases, with 6 bases between them. This chain's CDR3 is CASRTDSNQPQHF. The DNA for the CDR3 is TGCGCCAGCAGAACAGATAGCAATCAGCCCCAGCATTTT.

This clonotype came up a few times. The chain has TRBV5-1 and TRBJ1-1; the match to TRBD1 covers 7 bases. This CDR3 has 16 residues. V lost 5 bases to trimming and J lost 1 base; unmatched junction nucleotides: 11. Looked up from germline, CDR1 is SGHRS and CDR2 is YFSETQ. The CDR3 loop is CASRRETGQPNTEAFF. As DNA, the CDR3 is TGCGCCAGCAGACGAGAAACGGGACAGCCGAACACTGAAGCTTTCTTT.

The genes are TRBV20-1 and TRBJ2-7, with D perhaps being TRBD1 or TRBD2 (5 bases each). Germline V gene data show CDR1 as DFQATT and CDR2 as SNEGSKA (reference sequence). CDR3 length: 12 amino acids. V shed 4 bases and J shed 0 bases, with 7 bases lying between them. Here the CDR3 reads CSATGTSYEQYF. The CDR3 DNA follows: TGCAGTGCTACCGGGACCTCCTACGAGCAGTACTTC.

This clonotype was picked up a small number of times. The V call is TRBV28, the J call TRBJ2-2; D is uncertain. Trimming took 1 base from V and 6 from J, leaving 6 bases between them. Germline V gives CDR1 MDHEN, CDR2 SYDVKM. There are 13 residues in the CDR3. This CDR3 reads CASSLSLPGELFF. As DNA, the CDR3 is TGTGCCAGCAGTTTATCCCTCCCCGGGGAGCTGTTTTTT.

The gene calls are TRBV10-3 and TRBJ2-7, with D tentatively TRBD1 (5 bases). From germline, CDR1 is ENHRY and CDR2 SYGVKD. V shed 3 bases and J shed 5 bases, with 11 bases lying between them. This CDR3 contains 13 residues. The DNA for the CDR3 is TGTGCCATCAGTGACCCAGGGAAGCACGAGCAGTACTTC. Amino acid sequence: CAISDPGKHEQYF.

The chain uses TRBV5-1 and TRBJ2-1, with TRBD2 matching over 7 bases. Germline V gene sequence: CDR1 SGHRS, CDR2 YFSETQ. Trimming removed 2 bases from V and 4 bases from J; junction bases left unmatched: 3. The CDR3 runs to 14 residues. The DNA of the CDR3 is TGCGCCAGCAGCTTTCTAGCGGCATACAATGAGCAGTTCTTC. Its translation: CASSFLAAYNEQFF.

This clonotype came up a few times. Written as DNA, the CDR3 is TGTGCCAGTGGGGCGGCGGGCTTGAACACTGAAGCTTTCTTT. Residues: CASGAAGLNTEAFF. This rearrangement joins TRBV27 to TRBJ1-1, with D possibly matching TRBD1 (5 bases). The CDR3 runs 14 residues. Looked up from germline, CDR1 is MNHEY and CDR2 is SMNVEV (reference sequence). V dropped 9 bases and J dropped 0 bases, with 14 bases sitting between them.

The V and J genes are TRBV4-2 and TRBJ1-2, with a possible D match to TRBD1 (5 bases). Germline lookup yields CDR1 LGHNA and CDR2 YNFKEQ. This CDR3 contains 15 residues. Between the trimmed V and J ends, which lost 1 base and 0 bases, there was a span of 9 bases. The CDR3 loop is CASSQGAGSNYGYTF. Here the CDR3 DNA reads TGTGCCAGCAGCCAAGGGGCAGGGTCTAACTATGGCTACACCTTC.

This chain links TRBV20-1 with TRBJ1-2; D gene uncertain. The CDR3 is made up of 13 amino acids. The V and J ends lost 0 bases and 7 bases respectively, with 12 bases between them. Germline-derived CDR1 and CDR2 are DFQATT and SNEGSKA (reference sequence). The CDR3 region is CSARDASSGGYTF. The CDR3 DNA reads as TGCAGTGCTAGAGATGCATCCTCCGGTGGCTACACCTTC.

In its sample, this clonotype was seen a few times. The rearrangement uses TRBV29-1 and TRBJ2-5; tentatively, D is TRBD2 (5 bases). Trimming removed 0 bases at V and 7 bases at J, with 18 bases between. CDR1 SQVTM and CDR2 ANQGSEA come from the germline V gene. CDR3 length: 15 residues. The CDR3 nucleotides read TGCAGCGTTGAAGATAGGGCGGGCCTCGGGTGGACCCAGTACTTC. This encodes CSVEDRAGLGWTQYF.